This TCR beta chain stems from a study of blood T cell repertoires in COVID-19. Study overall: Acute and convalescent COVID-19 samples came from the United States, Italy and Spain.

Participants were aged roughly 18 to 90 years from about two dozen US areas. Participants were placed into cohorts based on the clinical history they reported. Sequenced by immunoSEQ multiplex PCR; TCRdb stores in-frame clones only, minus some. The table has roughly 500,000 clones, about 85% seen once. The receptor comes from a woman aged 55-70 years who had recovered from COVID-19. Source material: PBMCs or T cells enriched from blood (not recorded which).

Here the CDR3 DNA reads TGTGCCAGCAGTCTGGACAGGGAGAACACTGAAGCTTTCTTT. It translates to CASSLDRENTEAFF. V is TRBV2 and J is TRBJ1-1, with 8 nucleotides matching TRBD1. This CDR3 is 14 amino acids long. In germline, CDR1 is SNHLY, CDR2 FYNNEI. V lost 5 bases to trimming and J lost 1 base; unmatched junction nucleotides: 3. Full variable domain (rest looked up from reference TRBV2 and TRBJ1-1): EPEVTQTPSHQVTQMGQEVILRCVPISNHLYFYWYRQILGQKVEFLVSFYNNEISEKSEIFDDQFSVERPDGSNFTLKIRSTKLEDSAMYFCASSLDRENTEAFFGQGTRLTVV.